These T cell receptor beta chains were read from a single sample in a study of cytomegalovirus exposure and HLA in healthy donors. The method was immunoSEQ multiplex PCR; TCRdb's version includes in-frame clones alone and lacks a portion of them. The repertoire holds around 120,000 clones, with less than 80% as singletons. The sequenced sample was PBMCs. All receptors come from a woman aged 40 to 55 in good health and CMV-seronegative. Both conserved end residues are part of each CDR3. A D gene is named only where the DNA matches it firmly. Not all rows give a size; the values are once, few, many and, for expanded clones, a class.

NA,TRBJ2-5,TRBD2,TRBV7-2,TGTGCCAGCAGCTTAGCCCCCCAGGCTAGCGGGGGACCCCAAGAGACCCAGTACTTC,CASSLAPQASGGPQETQYF
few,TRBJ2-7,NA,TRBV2,TGTGCCAGTAATCAGAGGTCGGGGGAGCAGTACTTC,CASNQRSGEQYF
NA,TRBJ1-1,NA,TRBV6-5,TGTGCCAGCAGTTACTCTAACAGGGTTGACACTGAAGCTTTCTTT,CASSYSNRVDTEAFF
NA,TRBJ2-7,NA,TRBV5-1,TGCGCCAGCAGCTGGGGGACACTTTACGAGCAGTACTTC,CASSWGTLYEQYF
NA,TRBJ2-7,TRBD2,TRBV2,TGTGCCAGCAGAAGTTTAACTAGCGGGAGGAACGGAGACGAGCAGTACTTC,CASRSLTSGRNGDEQYF
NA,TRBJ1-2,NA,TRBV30,TGTGCCTGGAGTGTACCCCGGGATCGGCGCGGCTACACCTTC,CAWSVPRDRRGYTF
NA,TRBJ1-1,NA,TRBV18,TGTGCCAGCTCACCAAGAGGCGGGAACACTGAAGCTTTCTTT,CASSPRGGNTEAFF
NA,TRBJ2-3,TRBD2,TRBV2,TGTGCCAGCAGTGGACTAGCGGGAGCGCGTGGCACAGATACGCAGTATTTT,CASSGLAGARGTDTQYF
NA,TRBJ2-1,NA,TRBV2,TGTGCCAGCTCGAGAGAAGAATACAATGAGCAGTTCTTC,CASSREEYNEQFF
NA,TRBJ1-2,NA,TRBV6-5,TGTGCCACCTCCCTCGGGGCTAACTATGGCTACACCTTC,CATSLGANYGYTF
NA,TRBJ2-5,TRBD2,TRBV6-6,TGTGCCAGCAGTTACTCGGGACTAGCGGAGACCCAGTACTTC,CASSYSGLAETQYF
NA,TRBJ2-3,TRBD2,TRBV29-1,TGCAGCGTTGAAGGATCCGGGAGGGGTGGTACGCAGTATTTT,CSVEGSGRGGTQYF
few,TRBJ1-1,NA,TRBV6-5,TGTGCCAGCACGACAGCTTGGAGCACTGAAGCTTTCTTT,CASTTAWSTEAFF
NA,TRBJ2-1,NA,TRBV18,TGTGCCAGCTCACAACCACTAGTCGACTACAATGAGCAGTTCTTC,CASSQPLVDYNEQFF
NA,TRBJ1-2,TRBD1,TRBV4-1,TGCGCCAGCAGCCAAGCAGGACAGGGGGTCGGTCTAGGCTATGGCTACACCTTC,CASSQAGQGVGLGYGYTF
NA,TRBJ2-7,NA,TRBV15,TGTGCCACCAGCAGAGATATGTCGGGGAGCTCCTACGAGCAGTACTTC,CATSRDMSGSSYEQYF
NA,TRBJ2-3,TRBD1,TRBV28,TGTGCCAGCAAGTGGGACAGGCAGTATTTT,CASKWDRQYF
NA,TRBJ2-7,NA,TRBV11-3,TGTGCCAGCAGCTTAGTGCGTGGAGGAGAGCAGTACTTC,CASSLVRGGEQYF
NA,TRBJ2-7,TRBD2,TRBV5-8,TGTGCCAGCAGCTTAGGACTAGCGGGAGGACTAGCCTACGAGCAGTACTTC,CASSLGLAGGLAYEQYF
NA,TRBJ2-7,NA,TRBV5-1,TGCGCCAGCAGCTTGGACGGGCGGGCAGACGAGCAGTACTTC,CASSLDGRADEQYF
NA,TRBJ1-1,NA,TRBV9,TGTGCCAGCAGCGTAGCAGACAACAATGAAGCTTTCTTT,CASSVADNNEAFF
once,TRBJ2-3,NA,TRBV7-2,TGTGCCACGAAGGGGGGGGACACAGATACGCAGTATTTT,CATKGGDTDTQYF
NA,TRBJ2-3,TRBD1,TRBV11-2,TGTGCCAGCAGTGCAGACAGGGGTCGCACAGATACGCAGTATTTT,CASSADRGRTDTQYF
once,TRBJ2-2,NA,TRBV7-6,TGTGCCAGCAGCTTAGGGCAGGGGGGCACCGGGGAGCTGTTTTTT,CASSLGQGGTGELFF
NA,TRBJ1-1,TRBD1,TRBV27,TGTGCCAGCAGTTTACGGCAGGGGGCGGGAGCTTTCTTT,CASSLRQGAGAFF
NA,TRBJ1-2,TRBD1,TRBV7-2,TGTGCCAGCAGCTCAGAGACACACAGGGGGAGCTACACCTTC,CASSSETHRGSYTF
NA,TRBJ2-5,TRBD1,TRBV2,TGTGCCAGCAGTGAATTGGGGACAGTCTCAGAGACCCAGTACTTC,CASSELGTVSETQYF
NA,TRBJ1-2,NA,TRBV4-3,TGCGCCAGCAGCCAAGACAGGGACTCGGGCTACACCTTC,CASSQDRDSGYTF
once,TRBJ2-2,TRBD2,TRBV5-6,TGTGCCAGCAGCTTGAGCCCGGGGGGAGGCACCGGGGAGCTGTTTTTT,CASSLSPGGGTGELFF
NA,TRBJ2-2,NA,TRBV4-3,TGCGCCAGCAGCCAAGGGCAGGGAATCACCGGGGAGCTGTTTTTT,CASSQGQGITGELFF
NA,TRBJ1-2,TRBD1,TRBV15,TGTGCCACCAGCAGAGATTGGACCGGGACAGGGGGCGATGGCTACACCTTC,CATSRDWTGTGGDGYTF
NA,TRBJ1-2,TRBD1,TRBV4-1,TGCGCCAGCAGCCACATGACAGGGGTAGTCGGCTACACCTTC,CASSHMTGVVGYTF
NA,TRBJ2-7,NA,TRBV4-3,TGCGCCAGCAGCCCTTCCACCGGGTTTAGGGGCGAGCAGTACTTC,CASSPSTGFRGEQYF
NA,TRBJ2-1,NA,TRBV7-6,TGTGCCAGCAGCCCCAAATCTAGCACTAACTACAATGAGCAGTTCTTC,CASSPKSSTNYNEQFF
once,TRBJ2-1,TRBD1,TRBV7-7,TGTGCCAGCAGCCTCAGCCAGGGGGCTGGCAATGAGCAGTTCTTC,CASSLSQGAGNEQFF
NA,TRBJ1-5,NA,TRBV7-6,TGTGCCAGCAGCTTAGACCCACCAGGGATCGATCAGCCCCAGCATTTT,CASSLDPPGIDQPQHF
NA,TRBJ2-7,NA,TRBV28,TGTGCCAGCAGTCAGCCTAAGGGGGTCCGGGAGCAGTACTTC,CASSQPKGVREQYF
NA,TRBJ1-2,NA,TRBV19,TGTGCCAGTAGTATACAGGGCTACTATGGCTACACCTTC,CASSIQGYYGYTF
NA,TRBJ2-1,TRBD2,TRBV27,TGTGCCAGCAGTTTATCCCAGCTTACTAGCGGGAGACCTCGATTTTACAATGAGCAGTTCTTC,CASSLSQLTSGRPRFYNEQFF
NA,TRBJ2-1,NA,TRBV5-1,TGCGCCAGCAGCTTGGCTGGGAGAAACTACAATGAGCAGTTCTTC,CASSLAGRNYNEQFF
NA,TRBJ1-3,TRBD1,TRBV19,TGTGCCAGTAGTATCCTGACAGGGGCTGGAAACACCATATATTTT,CASSILTGAGNTIYF
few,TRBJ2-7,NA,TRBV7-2,TGTGCCAGCAGCTTGCAAGGGGATCACGAGCAGTACTTC,CASSLQGDHEQYF
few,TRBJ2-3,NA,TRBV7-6,TGTGCCAGCAGCAAGGAATACTGGGGGGCAGATACGCAGTATTTT,CASSKEYWGADTQYF
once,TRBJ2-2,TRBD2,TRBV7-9,TGTGCCAGCAGCTCCAATCCGGGACTACCACCGGGGGGGGAGCTGTTTTTT,CASSSNPGLPPGGELFF
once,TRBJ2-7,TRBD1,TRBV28,TGTGCCAGCAGTTACCTACAGGGGTACGAGCAGTACTTC,CASSYLQGYEQYF
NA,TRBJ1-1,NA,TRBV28,TGTGCCAGCAGTCCTACCACAGTGAACACTGAAGCTTTCTTT,CASSPTTVNTEAFF
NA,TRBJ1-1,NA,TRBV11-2,TGTGCCAGCAGCCTGGCCAGGAACACTGAAGCTTTCTTT,CASSLARNTEAFF
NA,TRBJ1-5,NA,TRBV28,TGTGCCAGCAGTTTAGTCCCTAATAGCAATCAGCCCCAGCATTTT,CASSLVPNSNQPQHF
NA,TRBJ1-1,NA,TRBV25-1,TGTGCCAGCAGACGACAGAGGAACACTGAAGCTTTCTTT,CASRRQRNTEAFF
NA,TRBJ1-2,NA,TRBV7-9,TGTGCCAGCAGCTACCTAGACAGAAACTATGGCTACACCTTC,CASSYLDRNYGYTF
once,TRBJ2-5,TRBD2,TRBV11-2,TGTGCCAGCAGCTTAGCTGCTAGCGGGTATCAAGAGACCCAGTACTTC,CASSLAASGYQETQYF
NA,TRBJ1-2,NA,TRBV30,TGTGCCTGGATTGACGGGACATATGGAGCGGGCTACACCTTC,CAWIDGTYGAGYTF